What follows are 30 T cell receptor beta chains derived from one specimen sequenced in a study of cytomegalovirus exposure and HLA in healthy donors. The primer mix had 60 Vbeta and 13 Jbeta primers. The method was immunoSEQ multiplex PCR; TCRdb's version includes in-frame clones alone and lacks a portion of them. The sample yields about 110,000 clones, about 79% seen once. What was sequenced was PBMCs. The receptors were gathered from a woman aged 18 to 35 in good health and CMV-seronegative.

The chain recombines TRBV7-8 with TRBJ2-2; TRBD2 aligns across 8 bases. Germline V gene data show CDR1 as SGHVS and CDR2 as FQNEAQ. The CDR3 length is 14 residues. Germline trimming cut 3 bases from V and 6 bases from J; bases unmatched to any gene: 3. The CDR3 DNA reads TGTGCCAGCAGCTTGCGGGAGGATGCCGGGGAGCTGTTTTTT. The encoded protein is CASSLREDAGELFF. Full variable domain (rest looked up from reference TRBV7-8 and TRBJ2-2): GAGVSQSPRYKVAKRGQDVALRCDPISGHVSLFWYQQALGQGPEFLTYFQNEAQLDKSGLPSDRFFAERPEGSVSTLKIQRTQQEDSAVYLCASSLREDAGELFFGEGSRLTVL.

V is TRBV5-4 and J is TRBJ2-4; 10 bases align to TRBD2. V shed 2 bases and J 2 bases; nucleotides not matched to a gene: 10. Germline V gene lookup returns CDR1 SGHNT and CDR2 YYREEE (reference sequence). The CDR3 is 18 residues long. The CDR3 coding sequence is TGTGCCAGCAGCTTCTCAGCGGGGGGGCAGATTACCAAAAACATTCAGTACTTC. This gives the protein CASSFSAGGQITKNIQYF.

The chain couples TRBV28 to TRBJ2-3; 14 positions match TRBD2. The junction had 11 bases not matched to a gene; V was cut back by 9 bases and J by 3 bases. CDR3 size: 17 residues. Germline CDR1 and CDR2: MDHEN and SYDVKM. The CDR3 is CARDPGLAGERTDTQYF. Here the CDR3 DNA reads TGTGCCAGGGACCCGGGACTAGCGGGGGAGAGGACAGATACGCAGTATTTT. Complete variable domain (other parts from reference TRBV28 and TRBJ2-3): DVKVTQSSRYLVKRTGEKVFLECVQDMDHENMFWYRQDPGLGLRLIYFSYDVKMKEKGDIPEGYSVSREKKERFSLILESASTNQTSMYLCARDPGLAGERTDTQYFGPGTRLTVL.

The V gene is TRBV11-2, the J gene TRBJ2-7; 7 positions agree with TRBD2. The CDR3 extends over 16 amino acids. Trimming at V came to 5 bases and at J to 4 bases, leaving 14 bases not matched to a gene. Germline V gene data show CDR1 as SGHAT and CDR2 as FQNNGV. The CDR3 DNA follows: TGTGCCAGCAGCCCCTCCGGAGAGCGGGGATTGTACGAGCAGTACTTC. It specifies CASSPSGERGLYEQYF.

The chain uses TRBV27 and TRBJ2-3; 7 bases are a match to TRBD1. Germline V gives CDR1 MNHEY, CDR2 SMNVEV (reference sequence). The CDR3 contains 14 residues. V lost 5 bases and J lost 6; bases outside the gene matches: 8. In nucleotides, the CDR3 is TGTGCCAGCAGTGCCCGACAGGGCTCCGATACGCAGTATTTT. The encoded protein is CASSARQGSDTQYF.

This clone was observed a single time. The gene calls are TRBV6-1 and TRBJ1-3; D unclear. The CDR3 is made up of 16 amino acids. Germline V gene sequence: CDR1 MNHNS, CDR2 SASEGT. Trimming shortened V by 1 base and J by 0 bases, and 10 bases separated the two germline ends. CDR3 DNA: TGTGCCAGCAGTGAAGAGGTGGCGGTCTCTGGAAACACCATATATTTT. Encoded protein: CASSEEVAVSGNTIYF.

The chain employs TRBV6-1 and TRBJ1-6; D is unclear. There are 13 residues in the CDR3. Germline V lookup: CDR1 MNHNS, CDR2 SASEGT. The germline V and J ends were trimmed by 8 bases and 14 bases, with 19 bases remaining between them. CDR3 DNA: TGTGCCAGCCCACATAACCCAGTTCGAACCCTCCACTTT. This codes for CASPHNPVRTLHF.

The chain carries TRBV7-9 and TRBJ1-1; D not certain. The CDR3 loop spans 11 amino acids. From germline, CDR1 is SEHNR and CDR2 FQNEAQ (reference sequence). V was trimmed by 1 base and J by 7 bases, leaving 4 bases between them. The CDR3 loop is CASSLDSEAFF. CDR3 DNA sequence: TGTGCCAGCAGCTTAGATAGTGAAGCTTTCTTT. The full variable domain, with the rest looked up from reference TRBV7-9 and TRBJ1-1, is DTGVSQNPRHKITKRGQNVTFRCDPISEHNRLYWYRQTLGQGPEFLTYFQNEAQLEKSRLLSDRFSAERPKGSFSTLEIQRTEQGDSAMYLCASSLDSEAFFGQGTRLTVV.

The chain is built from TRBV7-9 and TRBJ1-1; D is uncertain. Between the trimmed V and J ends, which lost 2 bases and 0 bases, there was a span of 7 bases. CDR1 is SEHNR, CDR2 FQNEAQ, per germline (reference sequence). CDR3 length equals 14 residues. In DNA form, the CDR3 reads TGTGCCAGCAGCTTAACAGCTATGAACACTGAAGCTTTCTTT. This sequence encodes CASSLTAMNTEAFF.

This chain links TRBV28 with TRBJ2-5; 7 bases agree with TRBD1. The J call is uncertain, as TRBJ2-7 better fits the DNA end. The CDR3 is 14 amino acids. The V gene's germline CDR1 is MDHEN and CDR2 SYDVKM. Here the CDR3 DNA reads TGTGCCAGCAGAGAACAGGGGCCCTCCTACGAGCAGTACTTC. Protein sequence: CASREQGPSYEQYF.

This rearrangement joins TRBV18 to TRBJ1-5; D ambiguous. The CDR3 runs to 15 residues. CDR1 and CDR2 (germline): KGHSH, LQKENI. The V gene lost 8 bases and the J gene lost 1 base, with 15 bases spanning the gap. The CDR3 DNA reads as TGTGCCAGCCGAAGTCTTGGGGAGAGCAATCAGCCCCAGCATTTT. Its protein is CASRSLGESNQPQHF. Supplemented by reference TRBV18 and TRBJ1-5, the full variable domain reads NAGVMQNPRHLVRRRGQEARLRCSPMKGHSHVYWYRQLPEEGLKFMVYLQKENIIDESGMPKERFSAEFPKEGPSILRIQQVVRGDSAAYFCASRSLGESNQPQHFGDGTRLSIL.

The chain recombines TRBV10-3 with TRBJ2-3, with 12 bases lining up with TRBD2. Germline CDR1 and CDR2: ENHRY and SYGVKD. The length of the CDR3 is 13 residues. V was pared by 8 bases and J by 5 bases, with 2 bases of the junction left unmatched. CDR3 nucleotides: TGTGCCATCCGACTAGCGGGGGAAGATACGCAGTATTTT. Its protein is CAIRLAGEDTQYF.

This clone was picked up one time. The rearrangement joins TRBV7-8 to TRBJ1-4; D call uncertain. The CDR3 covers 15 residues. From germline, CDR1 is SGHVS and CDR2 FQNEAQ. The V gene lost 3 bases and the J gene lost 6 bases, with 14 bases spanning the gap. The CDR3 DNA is TGTGCCAGCAGCTTCGGGATTTTAGGTGATGAAAAACTGTTTTTT. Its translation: CASSFGILGDEKLFF.

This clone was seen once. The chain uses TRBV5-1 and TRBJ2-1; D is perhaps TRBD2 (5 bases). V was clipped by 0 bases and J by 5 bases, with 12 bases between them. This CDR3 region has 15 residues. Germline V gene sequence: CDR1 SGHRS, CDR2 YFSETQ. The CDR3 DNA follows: TGCGCCAGCAGCTTGGTCCTCCGGGGAGACAATGAGCAGTTCTTC. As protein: CASSLVLRGDNEQFF.

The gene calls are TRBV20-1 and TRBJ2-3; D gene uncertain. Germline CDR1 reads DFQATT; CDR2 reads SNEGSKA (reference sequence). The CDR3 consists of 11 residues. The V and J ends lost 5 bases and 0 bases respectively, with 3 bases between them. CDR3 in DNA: TGCAGTGCTTCTAGCACAGATACGCAGTATTTT. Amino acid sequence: CSASSTDTQYF.

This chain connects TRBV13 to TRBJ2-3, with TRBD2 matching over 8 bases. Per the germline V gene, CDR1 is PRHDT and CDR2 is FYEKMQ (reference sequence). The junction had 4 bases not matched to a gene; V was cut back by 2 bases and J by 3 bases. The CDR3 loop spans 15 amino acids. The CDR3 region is CASSLRGGGTDTQYF. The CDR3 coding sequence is TGTGCCAGCAGCTTACGGGGGGGCGGAACAGATACGCAGTATTTT.

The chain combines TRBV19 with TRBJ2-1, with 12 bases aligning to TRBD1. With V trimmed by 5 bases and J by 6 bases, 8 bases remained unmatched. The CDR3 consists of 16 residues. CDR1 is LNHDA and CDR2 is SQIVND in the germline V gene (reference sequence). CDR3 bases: TGTGCCAGTAGTCTTACCGGGACAGGGGGCTTCAATGAGCAGTTCTTC. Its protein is CASSLTGTGGFNEQFF.

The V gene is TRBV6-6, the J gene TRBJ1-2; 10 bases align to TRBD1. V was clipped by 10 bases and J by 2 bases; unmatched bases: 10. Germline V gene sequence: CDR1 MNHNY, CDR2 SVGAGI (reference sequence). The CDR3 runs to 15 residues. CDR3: CATRDRGSQNYGYTF. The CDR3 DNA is TGTGCCACCCGGGACAGGGGTTCGCAAAACTATGGCTACACCTTC.

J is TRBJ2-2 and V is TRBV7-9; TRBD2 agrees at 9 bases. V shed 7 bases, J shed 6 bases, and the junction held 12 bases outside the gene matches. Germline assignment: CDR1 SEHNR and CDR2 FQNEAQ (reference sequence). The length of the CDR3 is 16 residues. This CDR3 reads CASTWGRGGSAGELFF. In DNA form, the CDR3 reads TGTGCCAGCACCTGGGGGCGGGGGGGCTCTGCCGGGGAGCTGTTTTTT.

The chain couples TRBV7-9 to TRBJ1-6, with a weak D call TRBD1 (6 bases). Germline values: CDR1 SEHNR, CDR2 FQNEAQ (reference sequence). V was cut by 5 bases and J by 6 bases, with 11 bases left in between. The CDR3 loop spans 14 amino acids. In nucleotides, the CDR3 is TGTGCCAGCAGCCCGACAGGCCCTAATTCACCCCTCCACTTT. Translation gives CASSPTGPNSPLHF.

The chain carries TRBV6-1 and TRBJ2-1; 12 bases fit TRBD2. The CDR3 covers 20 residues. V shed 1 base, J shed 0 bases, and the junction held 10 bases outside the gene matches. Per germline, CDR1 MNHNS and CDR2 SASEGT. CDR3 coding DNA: TGTGCCAGCAGTGAAGGAAGACTAGCGGGAGTAAGAGACTCCTACAATGAGCAGTTCTTC. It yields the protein CASSEGRLAGVRDSYNEQFF.

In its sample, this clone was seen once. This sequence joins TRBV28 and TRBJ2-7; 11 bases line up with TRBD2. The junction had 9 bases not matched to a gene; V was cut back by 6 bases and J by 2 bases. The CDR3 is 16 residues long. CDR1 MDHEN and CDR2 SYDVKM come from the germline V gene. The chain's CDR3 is CASRSHGTSGAYEQYF. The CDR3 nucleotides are TGTGCCAGCAGGTCTCACGGGACTAGCGGAGCCTACGAGCAGTACTTC.

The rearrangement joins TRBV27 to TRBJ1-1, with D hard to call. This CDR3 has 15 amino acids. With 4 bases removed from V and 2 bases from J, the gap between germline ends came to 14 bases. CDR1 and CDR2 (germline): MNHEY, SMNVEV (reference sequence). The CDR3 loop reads CASSSRGRPNTEAFF. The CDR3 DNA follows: TGTGCCAGCAGTTCTCGGGGAAGGCCTAACACTGAAGCTTTCTTT.

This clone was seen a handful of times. The CDR3 DNA sequence: TGTGCCAGCAGCCCGACCAGGGGCGCGGAGTTTGTGTGGAACTATGGCTACACCTTC. Translating gives CASSPTRGAEFVWNYGYTF. The chain combines TRBV7-6 with TRBJ1-2; possibly TRBD1 for D (6 bases). This CDR3 is built from 19 residues. Germline values: CDR1 SGHVS, CDR2 FNYEAQ. The V end lost 5 bases, the J end lost 2 bases, and 27 bases lay between the germline ends.

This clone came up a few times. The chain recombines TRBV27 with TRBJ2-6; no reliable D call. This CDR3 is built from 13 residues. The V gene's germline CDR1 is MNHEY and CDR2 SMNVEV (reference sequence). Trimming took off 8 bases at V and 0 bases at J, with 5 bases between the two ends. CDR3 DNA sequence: TGTGCCAGCGGCTTCTCTGGGGCCAACGTCCTGACTTTC. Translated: CASGFSGANVLTF.

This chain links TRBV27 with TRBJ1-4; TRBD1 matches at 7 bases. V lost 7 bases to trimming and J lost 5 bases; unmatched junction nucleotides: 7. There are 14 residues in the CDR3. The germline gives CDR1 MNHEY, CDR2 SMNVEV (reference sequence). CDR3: CASKLDRVNEKLFF. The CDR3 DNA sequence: TGTGCCAGCAAACTCGACAGGGTCAATGAAAAACTGTTTTTT.

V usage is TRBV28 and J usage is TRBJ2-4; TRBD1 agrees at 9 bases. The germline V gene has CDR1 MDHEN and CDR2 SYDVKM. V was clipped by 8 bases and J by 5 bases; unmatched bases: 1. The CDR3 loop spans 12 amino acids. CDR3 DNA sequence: TGTGCCAGCCGACAGGGGGAAAACATTCAGTACTTC. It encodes CASRQGENIQYF.

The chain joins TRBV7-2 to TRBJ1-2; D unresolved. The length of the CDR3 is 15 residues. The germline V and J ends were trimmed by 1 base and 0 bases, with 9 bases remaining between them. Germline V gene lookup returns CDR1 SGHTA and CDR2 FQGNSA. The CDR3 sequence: CASSLGPNANYGYTF. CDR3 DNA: TGTGCCAGCAGCTTAGGGCCAAATGCTAACTATGGCTACACCTTC.

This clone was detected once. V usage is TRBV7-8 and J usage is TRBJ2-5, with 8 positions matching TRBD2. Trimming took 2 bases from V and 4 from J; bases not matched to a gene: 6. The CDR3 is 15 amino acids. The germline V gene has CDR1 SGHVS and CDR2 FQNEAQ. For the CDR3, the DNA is TGTGCCAGCAGCTTAAAGCGGGAGAAAGGAGAGACCCAGTACTTC. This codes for CASSLKREKGETQYF.

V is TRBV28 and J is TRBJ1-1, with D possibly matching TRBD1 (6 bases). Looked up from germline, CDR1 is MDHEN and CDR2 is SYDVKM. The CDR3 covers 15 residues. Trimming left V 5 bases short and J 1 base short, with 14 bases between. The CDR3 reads CASSPGGQPNTEAFF. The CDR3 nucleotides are TGTGCCAGCAGTCCGGGGGGCCAACCGAACACTGAAGCTTTCTTT.